A selection of T cell receptor beta chains follows, all from one sample in a study of blood T cell repertoires in COVID-19. Repertoires were generated with immunoSEQ multiplex PCR, while TCRdb's copy carries only in-frame clones and drops some. The data hold 150,000 to 200,000 clones, with 89% observed a single time. The material sequenced was PBMCs or T cells enriched from blood (not recorded which). These receptor sequences come from a woman younger than 35 who had recovered from COVID-19. CDR3s include the opening cysteine and the closing phenylalanine or tryptophan. The D gene is left open where the match is weak. Clone size is shown for a subset of rows, as once, few, many or a class of expanded clone.

clone_size	v_call	j_call	d_call	cdr3_nt	cdr3_aa
-	TRBV5-5	TRBJ2-7	TRBD1	TGTGCCAGCAGCTCGGGACAGGGGCTCTACGAGCAGTACTTC	CASSSGQGLYEQYF
-	TRBV4-1	TRBJ2-7	TRBD1	TGCGCCAGCAGCCAAGATTCCAGGGACAGGGGGTTCTACGAGCAGTACTTC	CASSQDSRDRGFYEQYF
-	TRBV29-1	TRBJ1-2	TRBD1	TGCAGCGTCTGGGATCCCGGGACAGGGAACTATGGCTACACCTTC	CSVWDPGTGNYGYTF
-	TRBV5-1	TRBJ2-3	-	TGCGCCAGCAGCTTGGAGGGACACCTATCAGATACGCAGTATTTT	CASSLEGHLSDTQYF
few	TRBV10-1	TRBJ1-1	TRBD1	TGCGCCAGCAGTGAAGAAATAACAGGGGTAGCTGAAGCTTTCTTT	CASSEEITGVAEAFF
-	TRBV28	TRBJ2-4	TRBD2	TGTGCCAGCAGTTTACCACTAGCGAGTCAGTACTTC	CASSLPLASQYF
many	TRBV7-9	TRBJ2-2	-	TGTGCCAGCAGCCCTCGGGACACCTACACCGGGGAGCTGTTTTTT	CASSPRDTYTGELFF
-	TRBV7-2	TRBJ2-7	TRBD1	TGTGCCAGCAGGGGGACAGGAGCCTACGAGCAGTACTTC	CASRGTGAYEQYF
-	TRBV7-2	TRBJ1-3	-	TGTGCCAGCAGCTCCGGGGGGAGGGGCTCTGGAAACACCATATATTTT	CASSSGGRGSGNTIYF
-	TRBV7-9	TRBJ2-7	-	TGTGCCAGCAGCTCCTCCGGGGTGAACGAGCAGTACTTC	CASSSSGVNEQYF
-	TRBV13	TRBJ2-2	TRBD2	TGTGCCAGCAGACCGGGACTAGCGGGAGTTTCCGGGGAGCTGTTTTTT	CASRPGLAGVSGELFF
-	TRBV2	TRBJ2-2	-	TGTGCCAGCATGCTAGGTTCGAACACCGGGGAGCTGTTTTTT	CASMLGSNTGELFF
-	TRBV27	TRBJ1-1	-	TGTGCCAGCGAACCCTTGGGGAGAGGCTACGGCACTGAAGCTTTCTTT	CASEPLGRGYGTEAFF
-	TRBV27	TRBJ2-2	TRBD1	TGTGCCAGCAGCCAAATGGACGTCCGGACAGGGCACACCGGGGAGCTGTTTTTT	CASSQMDVRTGHTGELFF
-	TRBV7-3	TRBJ1-3	TRBD1	TGTGCCAGCAGCCTTAACCGGCAGGGGGGACTCTCTGGAAACACCATATATTTT	CASSLNRQGGLSGNTIYF
-	TRBV2	TRBJ2-5	TRBD2	TGTGCCAGCAGTGCCCTGTGGCGGGAGGGCCAAGAGACCCAGTACTTC	CASSALWREGQETQYF
-	TRBV2	TRBJ1-6	TRBD1	TGTGCCAGCAGTCCTCGGGACAGCAATTCACCCCTCCACTTT	CASSPRDSNSPLHF
-	TRBV7-9	TRBJ2-5	-	TGTGCCAGCAGCTTAGAAGCGGGCTACCAAGAGACCCAGTACTTC	CASSLEAGYQETQYF
-	TRBV9	TRBJ2-5	TRBD2	TGTGCCAGCAGCCCGATAGCGGGAGTCATTTTAGAGACCCAGTACTTC	CASSPIAGVILETQYF
-	TRBV29-1	TRBJ2-1	-	TGCAGCGTTGGGGGTGCGGGGAGCAATGAGCAGTTCTTC	CSVGGAGSNEQFF
-	TRBV15	TRBJ2-7	-	TGTGCCACCAGCAGGGAAAGGGGGGGCTACGAGCAGTACTTC	CATSRERGGYEQYF
-	TRBV6-2/TRBV6-3	TRBJ2-7	TRBD2	TGTGCCAGCAGTTACAGGACTAGCGGCTACGAGCAGTACTTC	CASSYRTSGYEQYF
-	TRBV9	TRBJ1-1	TRBD1	TGTGCCAGCAGCGTTACAGGGGGCGGGTTCTCTGAAGCTTTCTTT	CASSVTGGGFSEAFF